This TCR beta chain is drawn from a study of T-cell memory formation after mild COVID-19. Study-wide background: There were largely donor-specific TCR clusters. Findings and limits, study-wide: Contracting clones localized mainly to CM and EM when CD4+ and mainly to EMRA when CD8+.

This CDR3 spans 13 amino acids. Trimming took off 3 bases at V and 2 bases at J, with 11 bases between the two ends. Germline V gene sequence: CDR1 DFQATT, CDR2 SNEGSKA (reference sequence). MiXCR was run by TCRdb on the 5' RACE reads, yielding one entry per CDR3 protein. The data contain 340,000 or so distinct CDR3 sequences, around 13% of them singletons. This clonotype was detected many times. Its antigen is not known. Material for sequencing was PBMCs or a T cell subset sorted from them (not recorded which). The chain joins TRBV20-1 to TRBJ2-7; D is unclear. This TCR derives from a man between 18 and 29 years old who had mild COVID-19 (a few samples of this study predate the infection). Cell type and time point are not known. CDR3: CSARLGHAYEQYF. As DNA, the CDR3 is TGCAGTGCTAGGCTGGGCCATGCCTACGAGCAGTACTTC.